Below are 11 T cell receptor beta chains sequenced from a single sample in a study of cytomegalovirus exposure and HLA in healthy donors. PCR amplification relied on 60 Vbeta primers (plus 13 Jbeta primers). The data were produced by immunoSEQ multiplex PCR, yet TCRdb's version contains in-frame clones alone and is incomplete. There are about 160,000 clones in the sample; less than 85% occur only once, and 1% lies in the top ten. The specimen sequenced was PBMCs. These receptors all stem from a boy aged 2 to 10 in good health and CMV-seronegative.

V gene TRBV19 combines with J gene TRBJ1-1; the D is unclear. V lost 6 bases and J 0 bases, leaving 11 bases between the germline ends. From germline, CDR1 is LNHDA and CDR2 SQIVND (reference sequence). The CDR3 has 14 amino acids. CDR3 DNA: TGTGCCAGTAGCAACGGACTGATGAACACTGAAGCTTTCTTT. This translates into CASSNGLMNTEAFF.

The chain joins TRBV29-1 to TRBJ1-2; no firm D call. From germline, CDR1 is SQVTM and CDR2 ANQGSEA. This CDR3 comprises 15 residues. The V end was cut by 5 bases, the J end by 1 base, with 17 bases between. Written as DNA, the CDR3 is TGCAGCGTTACCTCTGGACGGACTAGTAACTATGGCTACACCTTC. Translating gives CSVTSGRTSNYGYTF. Variable domain in full (rest from reference TRBV29-1 and TRBJ1-2): SAVISQKPSRDICQRGTSLTIQCQVDSQVTMMFWYRQQPGQSLTLIATANQGSEATYESGFVIDKFPISRPNLTFSTLTVSNMSPEDSSIYLCSVTSGRTSNYGYTFGSGTRLTVV.

The chain joins TRBV5-5 to TRBJ2-7; a weak D match, TRBD2 (5 bases). Germline lookup yields CDR1 SGHKS and CDR2 YYEKEE (reference sequence). The CDR3 sequence is 13 residues long. Trimming took 3 bases from V and 1 from J, leaving 8 bases between them. CDR3 bases: TGTGCCAGCAGCTCGGGGTCTTCCTACGAGCAGTACTTC. Encoded protein: CASSSGSSYEQYF. The whole variable domain, filled in from reference TRBV5-5 and TRBJ2-7, reads DAGVTQSPTHLIKTRGQQVTLRCSPISGHKSVSWYQQVLGQGPQFIFQYYEKEERGRGNFPDRFSARQFPNYSSELNVNALLLGDSALYLCASSSGSSYEQYFGPGTRLTVT.

This chain connects TRBV5-4 to TRBJ1-5; D is possibly TRBD1 (5 bases). This CDR3 is 16 amino acids long. Germline CDR1 and CDR2: SGHNT and YYREEE (reference sequence). Trimming shortened V by 0 bases and J by 4 bases, and 14 bases separated the two germline ends. The CDR3 DNA follows: TGTGCCAGCAGCTTGGTTTTTGCGGGACCTAATCAGCCCCAGCATTTT. Its translation: CASSLVFAGPNQPQHF.

The chain links TRBV7-9 to TRBJ2-1, with TRBD2 matching over 7 bases. The V segment lost 4 bases and the J segment 8 bases; nucleotides outside the gene matches: 5. The CDR3 runs to 13 residues. Germline V gene lookup returns CDR1 SEHNR and CDR2 FQNEAQ (reference sequence). CDR3 in amino acids: CASSSRESDEQFF. The CDR3 bases are TGTGCCAGCAGCTCGCGGGAGAGTGATGAGCAGTTCTTC.

V gene TRBV19 combines with J gene TRBJ2-1; 11 bases line up with TRBD2. Trimming cost V 5 bases and J 6 bases; bases outside gene matches: 6. The CDR3 sequence is 15 residues long. Per germline, CDR1 LNHDA and CDR2 SQIVND (reference sequence). CDR3 DNA sequence: TGTGCCAGTAGTGCCCTCCTAGCGGGAGGCAATGAGCAGTTCTTC. It codes for CASSALLAGGNEQFF. Variable domain in full (rest from reference TRBV19 and TRBJ2-1): DGGITQSPKYLFRKEGQNVTLSCEQNLNHDAMYWYRQDPGQGLRLIYYSQIVNDFQKGDIAEGYSVSREKKESFPLTVTSAQKNPTAFYLCASSALLAGGNEQFFGPGTRLTVL.

The chain combines TRBV5-4 with TRBJ2-3; D is uncertain. This CDR3 is 15 amino acids long. Trimming pared 1 base from V and 0 bases from J, leaving 9 bases between. CDR1 and CDR2 from the germline V gene are SGHNT and YYREEE (reference sequence). This CDR3 reads CASSLQALSTDTQYF. As DNA, the CDR3 is TGTGCCAGCAGCTTGCAAGCGCTAAGCACAGATACGCAGTATTTT.

The genes are TRBV25-1 and TRBJ2-2; the match to TRBD2 covers 8 bases. Germline CDR1 and CDR2: MGHDK and SYGVNS. CDR3 size: 14 residues. V was clipped by 4 bases and J by 6 bases; unmatched bases: 4. The CDR3 protein is CASSVAGGSGELFF. The CDR3 coding sequence is TGTGCCAGCAGTGTGGCGGGGGGCTCCGGGGAGCTGTTTTTT.

This sequence joins TRBV4-1 and TRBJ1-5; 10 bases fit TRBD1. The trim removed 4 bases at V and 5 bases at J, leaving 8 bases unmatched. The CDR3 runs to 16 residues. Germline V lookup: CDR1 MGHRA, CDR2 YSYEKL. CDR3 DNA sequence: TGCGCCAGCAGCCGTTCGGAGGGACAGGGGTATCAGCCCCAGCATTTT. Its protein product is CASSRSEGQGYQPQHF.

The rearrangement links TRBV28 to TRBJ1-5, with D tentatively TRBD1 (6 bases). Trimming shortened V by 6 bases and J by 0 bases, and 12 bases separated the two germline ends. Germline values: CDR1 MDHEN, CDR2 SYDVKM. The CDR3 covers 15 residues. The CDR3 region has the DNA TGTGCCAGCAGCATAGACAGGAATAGCAATCAGCCCCAGCATTTT. Translating it yields CASSIDRNSNQPQHF.

CDR3 protein: CASSFFPAGVEQYF. The CDR3 DNA sequence: TGTGCCAGCAGCTTTTTTCCAGCGGGAGTCGAGCAGTACTTC. The chain uses TRBV5-8 and TRBJ2-7, with 8 bases that match TRBD2. The junction had 7 bases not matched to a gene; V was cut back by 2 bases and J by 6 bases. This CDR3 has 14 residues. Germline V lookup: CDR1 SGHTS, CDR2 YDEGEE.